The 29 T cell receptor beta chains in this list originate from one sample, sequenced in a study of early stage breast cancer tumors. The repertoire was sequenced with immunoSEQ multiplex PCR; TCRdb's copy has only in-frame clones and lacks some. The sample carries around 40,000 clones, roughly 70% recorded once. Sequences were obtained from blood. The receptors here all came from a person aged 55 to 75 with breast cancer.

This chain links TRBV14 with TRBJ2-1, with D possibly being TRBD1 or TRBD2 (5 bases each). V dropped 0 bases and J dropped 0 bases, with 21 bases sitting between them. Germline V gene sequence: CDR1 SGHDN, CDR2 FVKESK. The CDR3 covers 20 residues. The chain's CDR3 is CASSQEGVFRYVGSYNEQFF. CDR3 bases: TGTGCCAGCAGCCAAGAGGGGGTATTCCGGTATGTCGGCTCCTACAATGAGCAGTTCTTC.

The rearrangement links TRBV5-5 to TRBJ1-1; D is undetermined. This CDR3 region has 12 residues. The V gene lost 1 base and the J gene lost 3 bases, with 4 bases spanning the gap. Germline-derived CDR1 and CDR2 are SGHKS and YYEKEE (reference sequence). CDR3 coding DNA: TGTGCCAGCAGCTTGCAGGACACTGAAGCTTTCTTT. Encoded protein: CASSLQDTEAFF.

The chain is built from TRBV4-1 and TRBJ2-3; D gene uncertain. V gave up 0 bases and J gave up 0 bases, with 10 bases separating them. This CDR3 region has 16 residues. The germline gives CDR1 MGHRA, CDR2 YSYEKL. The CDR3 DNA is TGCGCCAGCAGCCAAGAAACCCCGTTTAGCACAGATACGCAGTATTTT. Translating gives CASSQETPFSTDTQYF.

The chain's CDR3 is CASSKRQAAYEQYF. CDR3 in DNA: TGTGCCAGCAGCAAAAGACAGGCGGCCTACGAGCAGTACTTC. The chain combines TRBV7-9 with TRBJ2-7; maybe TRBD1 (6 bases). Germline V lookup: CDR1 SEHNR, CDR2 FQNEAQ (reference sequence). The ends were cut back, 5 bases at V and 2 bases at J, with 13 bases in the middle. There are 14 residues in the CDR3.

The chain is built from TRBV19 and TRBJ2-5; maybe TRBD1 (5 bases). The V and J ends lost 2 bases and 5 bases respectively, with 18 bases between them. The CDR3 length is 16 residues. Germline values: CDR1 LNHDA, CDR2 SQIVND (reference sequence). The CDR3 region is CASSISATGSSETQYF. CDR3 DNA sequence: TGTGCCAGTAGTATAAGCGCCACAGGCTCAAGTGAGACCCAGTACTTC.

The chain carries TRBV2 and TRBJ1-2, with 9 bases lining up with TRBD1. From germline, CDR1 is SNHLY and CDR2 FYNNEI. The V segment lost 8 bases and the J segment 2 bases; nucleotides outside the gene matches: 3. The CDR3 contains 13 residues. Here the CDR3 reads CASVGQGNYGYTF. Written as DNA, the CDR3 is TGTGCCAGCGTCGGACAGGGGAACTATGGCTACACCTTC.

With respect to this clone: This may be a read error: a much more frequent sequence differs by one nucleotide. Other DNA sequences from this sample encode an identical CDR3 as well. The chain couples TRBV2 to TRBJ1-1; 8 bases are shared with TRBD1. The V segment lost 10 bases and the J segment 0 bases; nucleotides outside the gene matches: 10. CDR3 size: 15 residues. Germline assignment: CDR1 SNHLY and CDR2 FYNNEI. The CDR3: CATPEGTGMNTEAFF. Written as DNA, the CDR3 is TGTGCCACTCCGGAGGGGACAGGAATGAACACTGAAGCTTTCTTT.

The V gene is TRBV13, the J gene TRBJ2-3, with a possible D match to TRBD2 (6 bases). In germline, CDR1 is PRHDT, CDR2 FYEKMQ (reference sequence). Trimming left V 3 bases short and J 6 bases short, with 7 bases between. The CDR3 is made up of 12 amino acids. The CDR3 sequence is CASSLGRDTQYF. The CDR3 DNA is TGTGCCAGCAGCTTGGGGAGGGATACGCAGTATTTT.

The CDR3 spells CASSLRRDRGEKLFF. The DNA of the CDR3 is TGTGCCAGCAGCTTACGTCGGGACAGGGGTGAAAAACTGTTTTTT. The chain recombines TRBV7-8 with TRBJ1-4; 10 nucleotides agree with TRBD1. J gave up 7 bases and V 2 bases, and 4 bases lay outside the gene matches. Germline assignment: CDR1 SGHVS and CDR2 FQNEAQ. This CDR3 comprises 15 residues.

The chain employs TRBV6-1 and TRBJ1-1, with 8 nucleotides matching TRBD1. CDR3 length: 13 amino acids. Germline V gene sequence: CDR1 MNHNS, CDR2 SASEGT. The V gene end was trimmed by 6 bases and the J gene end by 4 bases; junction bases not matched to a gene: 4. The CDR3, as DNA: TGTGCCAGCAGCCCACAGGGGGGCACTGAAGCTTTCTTT. This codes for CASSPQGGTEAFF.

J is TRBJ2-1 and V is TRBV5-4, with TRBD1 matching 8 bases. The V segment lost 4 bases and the J segment 9 bases; nucleotides outside the gene matches: 6. CDR3 length: 13 amino acids. CDR1 is SGHNT and CDR2 is YYREEE in the germline V gene (reference sequence). The CDR3 protein is CASSNAGGGEQFF. CDR3 coding DNA: TGTGCCAGCAGCAACGCAGGGGGCGGTGAGCAGTTCTTC.

The chain carries TRBV18 and TRBJ2-1; D is undetermined. Germline loops: CDR1 KGHSH, CDR2 LQKENI. The V end was cut by 2 bases, the J end by 2 bases, with 10 bases between. This CDR3 has 15 residues. The DNA for the CDR3 is TGTGCCAGCTCACCAAACGGCCCCGCCTACAATGAGCAGTTCTTC. The encoded protein is CASSPNGPAYNEQFF.

The rearrangement links TRBV27 to TRBJ2-7, with 7 bases lining up with TRBD2. The J segment lost 7 bases and the V segment lost 3 bases, leaving 12 bases of the junction unmatched. Looked up from germline, CDR1 is MNHEY and CDR2 is SMNVEV (reference sequence). The CDR3 covers 15 residues. The CDR3 region is CASSLGGVRGGEQYF. CDR3 nucleotide sequence: TGTGCCAGCAGTTTGGGGGGGGTTAGGGGAGGTGAGCAGTACTTC.

The rearrangement uses TRBV15 and TRBJ1-2; D may be TRBD1 (6 bases). CDR3 length equals 14 residues. The germline V gene has CDR1 LNHNV and CDR2 YYDKDF (reference sequence). V lost 0 bases to trimming and J lost 3 bases, with 8 bases between them. The CDR3 bases are TGTGCCACCAGCAGAGAGGACAGAGACTATGGCTACACCTTC. Amino acid sequence: CATSREDRDYGYTF.

The V gene is TRBV5-1, the J gene TRBJ2-3; D gene unclear. The V gene lost 4 bases and the J gene lost 0 bases, with 9 bases spanning the gap. This CDR3 has 14 residues. Germline-derived CDR1 and CDR2 are SGHRS and YFSETQ. The DNA for the CDR3 is TGCGCCAGCAGCCCGGAAGCTAGCACAGATACGCAGTATTTT. This encodes CASSPEASTDTQYF.

V is TRBV7-9 and J is TRBJ2-1; no reliable D call. Germline V gene sequence: CDR1 SEHNR, CDR2 FQNEAQ (reference sequence). The V end was cut by 1 base, the J end by 13 bases, with 14 bases between. This CDR3 contains 13 residues. The CDR3 nucleotides read TGTGCCAGCAGCTTAGGAGAGGCCAGGCCCCAGTTCTTC. Encoded protein: CASSLGEARPQFF.

The genes are TRBV6-5 and TRBJ2-7, with TRBD2 matching 8 bases. Germline CDR1 and CDR2: MNHEY and SVGAGI. The CDR3 totals 15 residues. V shed 4 bases, J shed 6 bases, and the junction held 11 bases outside the gene matches. In DNA, the CDR3 is TGTGCCAGCAGTTTCAAAACTAGCGGCTCATTCGAGCAGTACTTC. This codes for CASSFKTSGSFEQYF.

The chain combines TRBV9 with TRBJ1-3, with 8 bases that match TRBD1. Germline trimming cut 3 bases from V and 4 bases from J; bases unmatched to any gene: 6. CDR3 size: 15 residues. Germline CDR1 and CDR2: SGDLS and YYNGEE. The CDR3: CASSATGTGGNTIYF. In DNA, the CDR3 is TGTGCCAGCAGCGCAACCGGGACAGGAGGAAACACCATATATTTT.

The chain recombines TRBV2 with TRBJ2-7; 7 bases are shared with TRBD2. The CDR3 has 18 residues. The V and J ends lost 0 bases and 5 bases, in that order; junction bases with no gene match: 16. The V gene's germline CDR1 is SNHLY and CDR2 FYNNEI. The CDR3 nucleotides are TGTGCCAGCAGTGAAGCGCTGGCTAGCGGAGCCCCCTGGGACGAGCAGTACTTC. Its translation: CASSEALASGAPWDEQYF.

This clone was counted only a few times. The chain links TRBV11-3 to TRBJ1-2; 8 bases are shared with TRBD1. The trim removed 3 bases at V and 14 bases at J, leaving 8 bases unmatched. CDR3 length equals 12 residues. Germline CDR1 SGHNT, CDR2 YENEEA. CDR3 protein: CASSFDRGRITF. The DNA for the CDR3 is TGTGCCAGCAGCTTCGACAGGGGCCGAATTACCTTC.

The chain links TRBV4-2 to TRBJ2-3, with TRBD2 matching over 8 bases. The CDR3 spans 16 residues. The V and J ends lost 7 bases and 4 bases, in that order; junction bases with no gene match: 13. The germline CDR1 and CDR2 sequences are LGHNA and YNFKEQ. The CDR3 DNA is TGTGCCAGCACCCCCCGGCGGGGGGCGGGTCCAGATACGCAGTATTTT. Encoded protein: CASTPRRGAGPDTQYF.

The CDR3 coding sequence is TGTGCCTGGGGACTAGCGGGGGGGTATGTTGAGCAGTTCTTC. As protein: CAWGLAGGYVEQFF. The J gene is TRBJ2-1, the V gene TRBV30; 15 bases agree with TRBD2. The germline V gene has CDR1 GTSNPN and CDR2 SVGIG (reference sequence). V shed 5 bases and J 9 bases; nucleotides not matched to a gene: 5. The CDR3 length is 14 residues.

The V and J genes are TRBV18 and TRBJ2-7; TRBD1 agrees at 10 bases. Germline CDR1 KGHSH, CDR2 LQKENI. V was pared by 3 bases and J by 1 base, with 3 bases of the junction left unmatched. The CDR3 runs to 15 residues. The CDR3 DNA reads TGTGCCAGCTCACCCGTGGGACAGGGGTCCTACGAGCAGTACTTC. Encoded protein: CASSPVGQGSYEQYF.

This sequence joins TRBV19 and TRBJ1-5; 7 nucleotides line up with TRBD1. The CDR3 loop spans 14 amino acids. The germline gives CDR1 LNHDA, CDR2 SQIVND (reference sequence). Trimming cost V 3 bases and J 5 bases; bases outside gene matches: 4. The CDR3 here is CASSMGTAHQPQHF. The DNA for the CDR3 is TGTGCCAGTAGTATGGGGACAGCTCATCAGCCCCAGCATTTT.

The rearrangement links TRBV27 to TRBJ2-7; 8 nucleotides agree with TRBD2. The CDR3 contains 15 residues. Losses at the gene ends were 0 bases for V and 3 bases for J; bases not matched to a gene: 4. Germline lookup yields CDR1 MNHEY and CDR2 SMNVEV (reference sequence). For the CDR3, the DNA is TGTGCCAGCAGTTTATCAATCGGGACTAGCTACGAGCAGTACTTC. Its translation: CASSLSIGTSYEQYF.

V gene TRBV7-2 combines with J gene TRBJ1-2; D gene uncertain. V was trimmed by 1 base and J by 8 bases, leaving 11 bases between them. Per germline, CDR1 SGHTA and CDR2 FQGNSA. The CDR3 extends over 13 amino acids. CDR3 residues: CASSLEGLGGYTF. The CDR3, as DNA: TGTGCCAGCAGCTTAGAGGGCCTAGGAGGCTACACCTTC.

The chain employs TRBV19 and TRBJ2-7; 10 bases fit TRBD1. Germline values: CDR1 LNHDA, CDR2 SQIVND (reference sequence). The CDR3 is 16 amino acids. Trimming at V came to 5 bases and at J to 5 bases, leaving 12 bases not matched to a gene. CDR3 region: CASSSLGGTGANEQYF. CDR3 in DNA: TGTGCCAGTAGTTCGCTGGGGGGGACAGGGGCCAACGAGCAGTACTTC.

V is TRBV6-6 and J is TRBJ2-2; unclear D gene. This CDR3 spans 14 amino acids. V was clipped by 2 bases and J by 4 bases, with 8 bases between them. Germline V gene sequence: CDR1 MNHNY, CDR2 SVGAGI (reference sequence). CDR3 amino acids: CASSYPSGTGELFF. The CDR3 DNA follows: TGTGCCAGCAGTTACCCCTCGGGCACCGGGGAGCTGTTTTTT.

CDR3 loop: CASSLLSQNGYNSPLHF. CDR3 nucleotide sequence: TGTGCCAGCAGTTTATTGTCGCAAAACGGCTATAATTCACCCCTCCACTTT. V and J are TRBV27 and TRBJ1-6; unclear D gene. Trimming left V 1 base short and J 3 bases short, with 13 bases between. This CDR3 comprises 17 residues. CDR1 and CDR2 from the germline V gene are MNHEY and SMNVEV (reference sequence).